This TCR beta chain was identified in a study of shared clonotypes between healthy human individuals. Germline CDR1 SGHTA, CDR2 FQGNSA. The CDR3 runs to 14 residues. Trimming took 3 bases from V and 1 from J, leaving 9 bases between them. Profiling relied on immunoSEQ multiplex PCR, and the TCRdb table lists in-frame clones only, not all of them. Among fewer than 3 million clones, around 93% were seen once, and the ten largest hold around 0.35%. Concerning this clone: Its antigen is still unknown. Other nucleotide sequences in the sample specify the same CDR3.

Study-wide points: In the sorted subsets, rarefaction showed sequencing was incomplete despite large depth.

This clonotype was sampled from a man between 18 and 35 years old in good health. Some clones in this sample may be carry-over from other donors' samples. The chain employs TRBV7-2 and TRBJ2-5, with D possibly being TRBD2 (6 bases). Sequencing used naive CD4+ T cells from PBMCs. Subset described: CD45RA+ positively selected. The CDR3, as DNA: TGTGCCAGCAGCTTGGGGGGTTCCCAAGAGACCCAGTACTTC. Protein product: CASSLGGSQETQYF.